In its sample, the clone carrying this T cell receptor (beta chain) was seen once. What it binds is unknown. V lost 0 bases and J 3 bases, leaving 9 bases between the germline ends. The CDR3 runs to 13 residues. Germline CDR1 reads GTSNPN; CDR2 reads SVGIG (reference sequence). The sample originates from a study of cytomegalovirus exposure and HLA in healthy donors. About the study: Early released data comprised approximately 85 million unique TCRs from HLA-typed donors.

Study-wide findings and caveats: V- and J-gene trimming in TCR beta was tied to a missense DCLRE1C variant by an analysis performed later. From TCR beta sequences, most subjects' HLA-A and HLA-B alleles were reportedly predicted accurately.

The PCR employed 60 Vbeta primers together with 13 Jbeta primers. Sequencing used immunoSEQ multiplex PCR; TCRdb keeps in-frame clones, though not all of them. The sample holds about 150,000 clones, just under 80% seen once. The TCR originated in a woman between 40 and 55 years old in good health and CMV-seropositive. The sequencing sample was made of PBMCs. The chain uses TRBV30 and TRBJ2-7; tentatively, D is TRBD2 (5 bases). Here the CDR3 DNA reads TGTGCCTGGAGTGTACGAGCGGTCTACGAGCAGTACTTC. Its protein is CAWSVRAVYEQYF.